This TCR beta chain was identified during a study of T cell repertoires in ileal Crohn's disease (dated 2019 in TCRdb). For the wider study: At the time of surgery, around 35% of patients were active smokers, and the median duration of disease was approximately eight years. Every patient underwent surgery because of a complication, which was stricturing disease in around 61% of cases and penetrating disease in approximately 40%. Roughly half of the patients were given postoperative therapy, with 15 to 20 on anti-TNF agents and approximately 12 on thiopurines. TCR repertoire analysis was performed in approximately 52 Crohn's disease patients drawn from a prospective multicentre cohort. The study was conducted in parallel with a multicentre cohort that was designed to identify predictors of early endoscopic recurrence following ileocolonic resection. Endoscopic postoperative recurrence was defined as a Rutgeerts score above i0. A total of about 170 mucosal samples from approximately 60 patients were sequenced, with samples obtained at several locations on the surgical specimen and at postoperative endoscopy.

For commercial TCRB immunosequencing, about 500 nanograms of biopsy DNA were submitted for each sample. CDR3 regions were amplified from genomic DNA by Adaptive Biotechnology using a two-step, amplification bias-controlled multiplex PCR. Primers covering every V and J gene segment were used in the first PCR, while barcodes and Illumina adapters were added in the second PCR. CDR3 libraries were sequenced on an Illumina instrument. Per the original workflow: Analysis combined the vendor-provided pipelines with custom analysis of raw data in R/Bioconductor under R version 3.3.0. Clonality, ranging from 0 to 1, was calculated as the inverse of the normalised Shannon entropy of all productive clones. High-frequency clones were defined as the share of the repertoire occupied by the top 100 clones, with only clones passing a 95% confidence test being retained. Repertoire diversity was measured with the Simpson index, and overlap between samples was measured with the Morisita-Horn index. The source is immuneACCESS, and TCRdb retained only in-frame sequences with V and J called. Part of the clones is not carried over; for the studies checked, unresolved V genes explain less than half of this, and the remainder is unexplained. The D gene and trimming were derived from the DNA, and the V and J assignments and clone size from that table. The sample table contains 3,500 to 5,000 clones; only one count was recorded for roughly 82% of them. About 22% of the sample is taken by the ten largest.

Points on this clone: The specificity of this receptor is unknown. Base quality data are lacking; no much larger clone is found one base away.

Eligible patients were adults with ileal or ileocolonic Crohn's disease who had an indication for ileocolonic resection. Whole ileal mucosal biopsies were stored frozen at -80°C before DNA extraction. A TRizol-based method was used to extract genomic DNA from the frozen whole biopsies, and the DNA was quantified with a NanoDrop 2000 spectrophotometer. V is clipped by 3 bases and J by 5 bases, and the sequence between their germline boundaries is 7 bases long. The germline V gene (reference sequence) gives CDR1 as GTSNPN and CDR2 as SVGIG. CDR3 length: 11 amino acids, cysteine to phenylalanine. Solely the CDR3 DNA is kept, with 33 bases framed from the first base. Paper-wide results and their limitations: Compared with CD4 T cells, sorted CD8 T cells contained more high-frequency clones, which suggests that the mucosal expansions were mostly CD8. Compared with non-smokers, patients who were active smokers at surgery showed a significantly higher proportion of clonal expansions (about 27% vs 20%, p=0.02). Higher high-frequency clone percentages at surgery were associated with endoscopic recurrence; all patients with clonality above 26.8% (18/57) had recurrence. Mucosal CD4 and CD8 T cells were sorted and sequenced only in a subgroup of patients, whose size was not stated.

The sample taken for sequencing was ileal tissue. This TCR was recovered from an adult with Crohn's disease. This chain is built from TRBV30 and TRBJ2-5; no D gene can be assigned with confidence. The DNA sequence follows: TGTGCCTGGAGGATAGTTGAGACCCAGTACTTC. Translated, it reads CAWRIVETQYF.